This TCR beta chain was found in a study of graft-versus-host responses after intestinal transplantation. Study-wide findings and caveats: Within allografts, high graft-versus-host to host-versus-graft clonal ratios were seen among patients with graft-donor T cell macrochimerism.

Here immunoSEQ multiplex PCR was the method, and the copy in TCRdb shows in-frame clones only, minus some. The repertoire consists of fewer than 70,000 clones, with approximately 92% occurring once and the leading ten covering 6.5% to 8%. The CDR3 sequence is 13 residues long. Losses at the gene ends were 7 bases for V and 5 bases for J; bases not matched to a gene: 8. Germline-derived CDR1 and CDR2 are SGHRS and YFSETQ. Notes on this clone: Its matching antigen is unknown.

The clonotype originates from a human patient who received an intestinal transplant, so some T cells may come from the graft donor. The input for sequencing was bone marrow, taken almost 750 days after intestinal transplantation. The rearrangement links TRBV5-1 to TRBJ2-7; TRBD1 agrees at 8 bases. The DNA of the CDR3 is TGCGCCAGCGGACAGGGCTTCGGCGACGAGCAGTACTTC. Translation: CASGQGFGDEQYF.